These 22 T cell receptor beta chains were sequenced from one sample in a study of T-cell reconstitution after alpha-beta-depleted transplantation in children. During its preparation, the TCRbeta library received unique molecular identifiers. TCRdb passed the PCR reads through MiXCR, listing each CDR3 protein once. The sample yields approximately 300,000 distinct CDR3 sequences, around 10% seen once. The specimen comprised peripheral blood, sampled 180 days after TCRalphabeta/CD19-depleted stem cell transplant. The receptors were gathered from a male patient under 10 years old who had a stem cell transplant for chronic granulomatous disease, so the T cells may come from the graft donor.

This clonotype was counted at least ten times. The chain is built from TRBV11-2 and TRBJ1-2; no definite D call. CDR1 is SGHAT, CDR2 FQNNGV, per germline. Trimming pared 5 bases from V and 3 bases from J, leaving 10 bases between. The CDR3 sequence is 13 residues long. The CDR3 is CASSPLADYGYTF. The DNA for the CDR3 is TGTGCCAGCAGCCCCCTAGCGGACTATGGCTACACCTTC. Together with reference TRBV11-2 and TRBJ1-2, the CDR3 gives the full variable domain: EAGVAQSPRYKIIEKRQSVAFWCNPISGHATLYWYQQILGQGPKLLIQFQNNGVVDDSQLPKDRFSAERLKGVDSTLKIQPAKLEDSAVYLCASSPLADYGYTFGSGTRLTVV.

At least ten counts were recorded for this clonotype. The V gene is TRBV12-3 or TRBV12-4, the J gene TRBJ1-3; D is possibly TRBD1 (5 bases). Between the trimmed V and J ends, which lost 10 bases and 0 bases, there was a span of 10 bases. The CDR3 is 13 amino acids. This CDR3 is CATRQSSGNTIYF. The CDR3 coding sequence is TGTGCCACTCGACAGAGCTCTGGAAACACCATATATTTT.

In this sample, this clonotype turned up a few times. J is TRBJ2-1 and V is TRBV29-1; 13 nucleotides line up with TRBD2. The J segment lost 0 bases and the V segment lost 2 bases, leaving 7 bases of the junction unmatched. This CDR3 comprises 18 residues. Germline CDR1 SQVTM, CDR2 ANQGSEA. The CDR3 here is CSVEPGLAGQSSYNEQFF. CDR3 nucleotides: TGCAGCGTTGAACCGGGACTAGCGGGACAGAGCTCCTACAATGAGCAGTTCTTC.

Many counts were recorded for this clonotype. This chain links TRBV20-1 with TRBJ2-1; tentatively, D is TRBD2 (6 bases). In germline, CDR1 is DFQATT, CDR2 SNEGSKA (reference sequence). Trimming took 3 bases from V and 0 from J, leaving 18 bases between them. This CDR3 is 17 amino acids long. The CDR3 here is CSARGFLDGSSYNEQFF. CDR3 nucleotide sequence: TGCAGTGCTAGGGGTTTTCTTGACGGGAGCTCCTACAATGAGCAGTTCTTC.

This clonotype was detected many times. The CDR3 bases are TGCGCCAGCAGCTTGGATGGACACGAATCTTACACCGGGGAGCTGTTTTTT. Encoded protein: CASSLDGHESYTGELFF. This chain joins TRBV5-1 and TRBJ2-2, with TRBD1 as a possible D gene (5 bases). CDR3 length: 17 amino acids. Germline V gene sequence: CDR1 SGHRS, CDR2 YFSETQ. V was clipped by 0 bases and J by 3 bases, with 15 bases between them.

The rearrangement joins TRBV19 to TRBJ2-7; 7 bases map to TRBD1. Germline CDR1 reads LNHDA; CDR2 reads SQIVND (reference sequence). The CDR3 totals 14 residues. V shed 6 bases and J 6 bases; nucleotides not matched to a gene: 11. Written as DNA, the CDR3 is TGTGCCAGTAGAATGGTGGCAGGGGGAAGCGAGCAGTACTTC. Translating it yields CASRMVAGGSEQYF.

This clonotype was detected only once. One junction end disagrees with the germline gene, perhaps due to a read error. The chain couples TRBV20-1 to TRBJ2-2, with D possibly being TRBD2 (6 bases). The length of the CDR3 is 15 residues. Germline V CDR1 and CDR2: DFQATT, SNEGSKA (reference sequence). The CDR3 region has the DNA TGCAGTGCGGCTCTTCCGGAGGGCCGCACCTGGGAGCTGTTTTTT. This encodes CSAALPEGRTWELFF.

This clonotype occurred many times. V and J are TRBV2 and TRBJ2-3; 8 bases agree with TRBD2. V was pared by 7 bases and J by 0 bases, with 12 bases of the junction left unmatched. The CDR3 extends over 17 amino acids. CDR1 and CDR2 from the germline V gene are SNHLY and FYNNEI. CDR3 bases: TGTGCCAGCACCATCCCGCGGGGGGATGCTAGCACAGATACGCAGTATTTT. Protein sequence: CASTIPRGDASTDTQYF.

There are many counts of this clonotype. The chain carries TRBV18 and TRBJ2-3; no reliable D call. V was cut by 3 bases and J by 4 bases, with 5 bases left in between. Germline V gene sequence: CDR1 KGHSH, CDR2 LQKENI. The CDR3 is 12 amino acids. The CDR3 sequence is CASSPSSDTQYF. CDR3 nucleotide sequence: TGTGCCAGCTCACCCTCATCAGATACGCAGTATTTT.

This clonotype was counted many times. The genes are TRBV20-1 and TRBJ2-3, with D perhaps TRBD1 (6 bases). CDR3 length: 15 amino acids. CDR1 DFQATT and CDR2 SNEGSKA come from the germline V gene (reference sequence). Trimming removed 3 bases from V and 0 bases from J, with 13 bases in between. CDR3 DNA: TGCAGTGCTAGCGTATTCAGGGGAAGCACAGATACGCAGTATTTT. This encodes CSASVFRGSTDTQYF.

As regards this clonotype: A much larger clone differs by one base, so this may be a read error. The CDR3 end shows no conserved phenylalanine or tryptophan, and so a read error is likely. The CDR3 here is CATSRGAGTAQETQYS. In nucleotides, the CDR3 is TGTGCCACCAGCAGAGGTGCAGGGACGGCCCAAGAGACCCAGTACTCC. This chain uses TRBV15 with TRBJ2-5; possibly TRBD1 or TRBD2 for D (5 bases each). Germline CDR1 reads LNHNV; CDR2 reads YYDKDF (reference sequence). V gave up 1 base and J gave up 1 base, with 13 bases separating them. The CDR3 covers 16 residues.

The chain joins TRBV4-1 to TRBJ1-5; TRBD1 aligns across 7 bases. Germline V lookup: CDR1 MGHRA, CDR2 YSYEKL. The V gene end was trimmed by 4 bases and the J gene end by 6 bases; junction bases not matched to a gene: 9. The CDR3 has 15 residues. In DNA, the CDR3 is TGCGCCAGCAGCCCCGTAGGTAGGGGGCTTCAGCCCCAGCATTTT. Protein: CASSPVGRGLQPQHF.

This clonotype was seen only a few times. The J gene is TRBJ1-5, the V gene TRBV6-5; 8 nucleotides agree with TRBD1. This CDR3 is 18 amino acids long. V gave up 2 bases and J gave up 7 bases; unmatched junction bases: 16. The germline V gene encodes CDR1 MNHEY and CDR2 SVGAGI. This CDR3 is CASSYPKRTGLGKQPQHF. CDR3 coding DNA: TGTGCCAGCAGTTACCCGAAACGGACAGGGCTGGGAAAACAGCCCCAGCATTTT.

This clonotype was seen many times. The chain carries TRBV13 and TRBJ2-3; 11 bases line up with TRBD2. Germline lookup yields CDR1 PRHDT and CDR2 FYEKMQ (reference sequence). V dropped 1 base and J dropped 4; count of bases not matched to a gene: 10. There are 18 residues in the CDR3. This CDR3 reads CASSLEGETSGNSDTQYF. In DNA, the CDR3 is TGTGCCAGCAGCTTAGAGGGCGAGACTAGCGGGAACTCAGATACGCAGTATTTT. The full variable domain, completed using reference TRBV13 and TRBJ2-3, is AAGVIQSPRHLIKEKRETATLKCYPIPRHDTVYWYQQGPGQDPQFLISFYEKMQSDKGSIPDRFSAQQFSDYHSELNMSSLELGDSALYFCASSLEGETSGNSDTQYFGPGTRLTVL.

This clonotype was observed many times. The chain has TRBV5-1 and TRBJ2-7; 10 bases align to TRBD1. V was clipped by 5 bases and J by 3 bases; unmatched bases: 2. CDR3 length: 13 residues. CDR1 SGHRS and CDR2 YFSETQ come from the germline V gene. CDR3: CASRDRGNYEQYF. DNA for the CDR3: TGCGCCAGCAGGGACAGGGGGAACTACGAGCAGTACTTC.

This clonotype came up a few times. The chain joins TRBV6-1 to TRBJ2-5; weak D call: TRBD1 (6 bases). CDR3 length: 15 amino acids. Germline CDR1 reads MNHNS; CDR2 reads SASEGT. Trimming pared 8 bases from V and 0 bases from J, leaving 16 bases between. CDR3 DNA sequence: TGTGCCAGCGCTACAGGACAGAAGTACCAAGAGACCCAGTACTTC. Protein product: CASATGQKYQETQYF.

This clonotype was found many times. This rearrangement joins TRBV6-4 to TRBJ2-2, with no clear D. The CDR3 contains 14 residues. V was clipped by 0 bases and J by 1 base, with 3 bases between them. Germline CDR1 MRHNA, CDR2 SNTAGT. CDR3 sequence reads: CASSDSENTGELFF. The CDR3 DNA reads as TGTGCCAGCAGTGACTCGGAGAACACCGGGGAGCTGTTTTTT.

There are many counts of this clonotype. The chain is built from TRBV7-3 and TRBJ2-3, with 7 bases matching TRBD2. This CDR3 has 15 amino acids. With V trimmed by 5 bases and J by 4 bases, 9 bases remained unmatched. The germline V gene has CDR1 SGHTA and CDR2 FQGTGA. The CDR3, as DNA: TGTGCCAGCAGCCCAAAGAGGACTAGGGCAGATACGCAGTATTTT. The encoded protein is CASSPKRTRADTQYF.

This clonotype was counted ten times or more. The chain couples TRBV7-2 to TRBJ2-1; no clear D gene. CDR1 SGHTA and CDR2 FQGNSA come from the germline V gene. With 1 base removed from V and 4 bases from J, the gap between germline ends came to 14 bases. The CDR3 totals 16 residues. CDR3 in DNA: TGTGCCAGCAGCTTAGGTGGGTCGGCGCCTTACAATGAGCAGTTCTTC. Translation: CASSLGGSAPYNEQFF.

This clonotype was observed many times. The chain is built from TRBV6-2 or TRBV6-3 and TRBJ2-3; TRBD2 might be the D (5 bases). Germline V gene data show CDR1 as MNHEY and CDR2 as SVGEGT. This CDR3 has 16 amino acids. With 6 bases removed from V and 1 base from J, the gap between germline ends came to 17 bases. The CDR3 spells CASSPFSGGGTDTQYF. The CDR3, as DNA: TGTGCCAGCAGCCCTTTTAGTGGAGGAGGCACAGATACGCAGTATTTT.

Here the CDR3 reads CASSPGGRLAGTYEQYF. The CDR3 nucleotides read TGTGCCAGCAGCCCAGGGGGTCGACTAGCGGGAACCTACGAGCAGTACTTC. This chain joins TRBV3-1 and TRBJ2-7; 11 bases match TRBD2. With V trimmed by 4 bases and J by 2 bases, 10 bases remained unmatched. CDR1 is LGHDT, CDR2 YNNKEL, per germline (reference sequence). This CDR3 is built from 17 residues.

This clonotype was detected ten times or more. The chain links TRBV29-1 to TRBJ2-7; no firm D call. CDR3 length: 11 amino acids. Trimming removed 7 bases from V and 1 base from J, with 8 bases in between. Germline V gives CDR1 SQVTM, CDR2 ANQGSEA. The CDR3 DNA is TGCAGCGAGGGCCTTTCCTACGAGCAGTACTTC. It translates to CSEGLSYEQYF.